This T cell receptor (beta chain) was captured by sequencing in a study of neurological immune-mediated disorders. TCRdb recomputed calls from the 5' RACE reads with MiXCR, one row per CDR3 protein. In the table there are 84,000 or so distinct CDR3 sequences, 4.3% of which are singletons. This clonotype was recorded many times. Time point defined: longitudinal time-point 3. Specimen: PBMCs. This clonotype was obtained from a woman between 55 and 75 years old with multiple sclerosis.

The CDR3 region is CSASQGSSYEQYF. CDR3 DNA sequence: TGCAGTGCTAGTCAAGGGAGCTCCTACGAGCAGTACTTC. The rearrangement joins TRBV20-1 to TRBJ2-7, with a possible D match to TRBD2 (5 bases). In germline, CDR1 is DFQATT, CDR2 SNEGSKA (reference sequence). The CDR3 loop spans 13 amino acids. With 3 bases removed from V and 0 bases from J, the gap between germline ends came to 9 bases.